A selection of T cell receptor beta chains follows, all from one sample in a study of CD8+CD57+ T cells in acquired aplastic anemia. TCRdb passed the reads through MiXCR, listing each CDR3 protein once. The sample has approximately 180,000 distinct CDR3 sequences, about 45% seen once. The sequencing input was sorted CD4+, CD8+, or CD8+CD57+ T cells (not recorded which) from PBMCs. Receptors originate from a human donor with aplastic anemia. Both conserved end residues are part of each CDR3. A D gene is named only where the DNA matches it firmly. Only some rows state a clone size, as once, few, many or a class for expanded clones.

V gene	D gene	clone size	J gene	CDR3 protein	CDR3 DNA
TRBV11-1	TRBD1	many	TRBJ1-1	CASSLGGTVREAFF	TGTGCCAGCAGCTTAGGGGGGACAGTTCGTGAAGCTTTCTTT
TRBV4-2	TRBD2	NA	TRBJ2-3	CASSPGTSGDPSTDTQYF	TGTGCCAGCAGCCCGGGGACTAGCGGGGACCCTAGCACAGATACGCAGTATTTT
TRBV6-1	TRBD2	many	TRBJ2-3	CASSEVSGGADTQYF	TGTGCCAGCAGTGAAGTTAGCGGGGGAGCAGATACGCAGTATTTT
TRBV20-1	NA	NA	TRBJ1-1	CSAPEAGYTEAFF	TGCAGTGCCCCTGAGGCAGGGTACACTGAAGCTTTCTTT
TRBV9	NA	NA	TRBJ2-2	CASLAQVEGELFF	TGTGCCAGCTTGGCCCAGGTCGAGGGGGAGCTGTTTTTT
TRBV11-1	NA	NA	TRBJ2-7	CASSLVTGLNSYEQYF	TGTGCCAGCAGCTTAGTTACTGGACTGAACTCCTACGAGCAGTACTTC
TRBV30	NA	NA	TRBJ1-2	CAWRPGLSYGYTF	TGTGCCTGGCGACCGGGACTGTCCTATGGCTACACCTTC
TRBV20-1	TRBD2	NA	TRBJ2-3	CSAKGAGESDTQYF	TGCAGTGCCAAAGGGGCGGGAGAGAGTGATACGCAGTATTTT
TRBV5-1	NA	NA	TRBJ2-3	CASRATDTQYF	TGCGCCAGCAGAGCCACAGATACGCAGTATTTT
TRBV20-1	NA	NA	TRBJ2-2	CSARDRGPTGELFF	TGCAGTGCTAGAGATCGGGGCCCCACCGGGGAGCTGTTTTTT
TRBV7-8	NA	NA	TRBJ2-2	CASTYGGAGELFF	TGTGCCAGCACCTACGGAGGGGCCGGGGAGCTGTTTTTT
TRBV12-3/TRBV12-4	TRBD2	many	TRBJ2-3	CASSIRTSADTQYF	TGTGCCAGCAGTATACGAACTAGCGCAGATACGCAGTATTTT
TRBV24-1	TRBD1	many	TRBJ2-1	CATSDFDRGLYNEQFF	TGTGCCACCAGTGATTTTGACAGGGGGTTGTACAATGAGCAGTTCTTC
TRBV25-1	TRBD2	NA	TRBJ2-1	CASSASYLAGSEQFF	TGTGCCAGCAGTGCTAGTTACCTAGCGGGGAGTGAGCAGTTCTTC
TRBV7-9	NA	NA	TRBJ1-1	CASSLGRSDTEAFF	TGTGCCAGCAGCTTGGGCAGATCGGACACTGAAGCTTTCTTT
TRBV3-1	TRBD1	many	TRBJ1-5	CASSQGQGIGNQPQHF	TGTGCCAGCAGCCAAGGACAGGGGATCGGCAATCAGCCCCAGCATTTT
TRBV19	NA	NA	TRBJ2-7	CASTGTDLHEQYF	TGTGCCAGTACAGGGACGGACCTTCACGAGCAGTACTTC
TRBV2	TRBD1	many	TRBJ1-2	CASSPRTGGSLGYTF	TGTGCCAGCAGTCCTCGGACAGGGGGTTCGTTAGGCTACACCTTC
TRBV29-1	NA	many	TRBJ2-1	CSVLDSRVWTRSSYNEQFF	TGCAGCGTTCTCGATTCCAGGGTTTGGACCCGAAGCTCCTACAATGAGCAGTTCTTC
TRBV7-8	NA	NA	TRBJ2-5	CASSALETQYF	TGTGCCAGCAGCGCACTAGAGACCCAGTACTTC
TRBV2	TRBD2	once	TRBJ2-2	CASRGLAAVNTGELFF	TGTGCCAGCAGAGGTCTAGCGGCGGTGAACACCGGGGAGCTGTTTTTT
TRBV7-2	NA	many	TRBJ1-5	CASSWSSDQPQHF	TGTGCCAGCAGCTGGTCCTCGGATCAGCCCCAGCATTTT
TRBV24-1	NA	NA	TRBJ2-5	CATSDSLTGRQETQYF	TGTGCCACCAGTGATTCCCTGACAGGGAGGCAAGAGACCCAGTACTTC
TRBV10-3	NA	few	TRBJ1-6	CAISRTDNSPLHF	TGTGCCATCAGTCGGACGGATAATTCACCCCTCCACTTT